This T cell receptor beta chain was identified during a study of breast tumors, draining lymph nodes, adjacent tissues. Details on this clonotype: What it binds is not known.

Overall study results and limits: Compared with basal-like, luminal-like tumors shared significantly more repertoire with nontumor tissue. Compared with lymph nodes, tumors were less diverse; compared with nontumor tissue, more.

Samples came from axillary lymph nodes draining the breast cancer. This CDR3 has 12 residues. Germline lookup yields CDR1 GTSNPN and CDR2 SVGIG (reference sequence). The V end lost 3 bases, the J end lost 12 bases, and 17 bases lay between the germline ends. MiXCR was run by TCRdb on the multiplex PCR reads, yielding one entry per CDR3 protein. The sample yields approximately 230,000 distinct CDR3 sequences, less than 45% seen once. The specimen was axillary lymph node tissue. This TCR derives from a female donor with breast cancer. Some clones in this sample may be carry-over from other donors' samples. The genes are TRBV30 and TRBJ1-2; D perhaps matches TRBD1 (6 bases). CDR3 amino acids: CAWSGTGFGNTF. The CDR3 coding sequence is TGTGCCTGGAGCGGAACAGGGTTCGGAAACACCTTC. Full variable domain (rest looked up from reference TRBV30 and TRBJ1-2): SQTIHQWPATLVQPVGSPLSLECTVEGTSNPNLYWYRQAAGRGLQLLFYSVGIGQISSEVPQNLSASRPQDRQFILSSKKLLLSDSGFYLCAWSGTGFGNTFGSGTRLTVV.